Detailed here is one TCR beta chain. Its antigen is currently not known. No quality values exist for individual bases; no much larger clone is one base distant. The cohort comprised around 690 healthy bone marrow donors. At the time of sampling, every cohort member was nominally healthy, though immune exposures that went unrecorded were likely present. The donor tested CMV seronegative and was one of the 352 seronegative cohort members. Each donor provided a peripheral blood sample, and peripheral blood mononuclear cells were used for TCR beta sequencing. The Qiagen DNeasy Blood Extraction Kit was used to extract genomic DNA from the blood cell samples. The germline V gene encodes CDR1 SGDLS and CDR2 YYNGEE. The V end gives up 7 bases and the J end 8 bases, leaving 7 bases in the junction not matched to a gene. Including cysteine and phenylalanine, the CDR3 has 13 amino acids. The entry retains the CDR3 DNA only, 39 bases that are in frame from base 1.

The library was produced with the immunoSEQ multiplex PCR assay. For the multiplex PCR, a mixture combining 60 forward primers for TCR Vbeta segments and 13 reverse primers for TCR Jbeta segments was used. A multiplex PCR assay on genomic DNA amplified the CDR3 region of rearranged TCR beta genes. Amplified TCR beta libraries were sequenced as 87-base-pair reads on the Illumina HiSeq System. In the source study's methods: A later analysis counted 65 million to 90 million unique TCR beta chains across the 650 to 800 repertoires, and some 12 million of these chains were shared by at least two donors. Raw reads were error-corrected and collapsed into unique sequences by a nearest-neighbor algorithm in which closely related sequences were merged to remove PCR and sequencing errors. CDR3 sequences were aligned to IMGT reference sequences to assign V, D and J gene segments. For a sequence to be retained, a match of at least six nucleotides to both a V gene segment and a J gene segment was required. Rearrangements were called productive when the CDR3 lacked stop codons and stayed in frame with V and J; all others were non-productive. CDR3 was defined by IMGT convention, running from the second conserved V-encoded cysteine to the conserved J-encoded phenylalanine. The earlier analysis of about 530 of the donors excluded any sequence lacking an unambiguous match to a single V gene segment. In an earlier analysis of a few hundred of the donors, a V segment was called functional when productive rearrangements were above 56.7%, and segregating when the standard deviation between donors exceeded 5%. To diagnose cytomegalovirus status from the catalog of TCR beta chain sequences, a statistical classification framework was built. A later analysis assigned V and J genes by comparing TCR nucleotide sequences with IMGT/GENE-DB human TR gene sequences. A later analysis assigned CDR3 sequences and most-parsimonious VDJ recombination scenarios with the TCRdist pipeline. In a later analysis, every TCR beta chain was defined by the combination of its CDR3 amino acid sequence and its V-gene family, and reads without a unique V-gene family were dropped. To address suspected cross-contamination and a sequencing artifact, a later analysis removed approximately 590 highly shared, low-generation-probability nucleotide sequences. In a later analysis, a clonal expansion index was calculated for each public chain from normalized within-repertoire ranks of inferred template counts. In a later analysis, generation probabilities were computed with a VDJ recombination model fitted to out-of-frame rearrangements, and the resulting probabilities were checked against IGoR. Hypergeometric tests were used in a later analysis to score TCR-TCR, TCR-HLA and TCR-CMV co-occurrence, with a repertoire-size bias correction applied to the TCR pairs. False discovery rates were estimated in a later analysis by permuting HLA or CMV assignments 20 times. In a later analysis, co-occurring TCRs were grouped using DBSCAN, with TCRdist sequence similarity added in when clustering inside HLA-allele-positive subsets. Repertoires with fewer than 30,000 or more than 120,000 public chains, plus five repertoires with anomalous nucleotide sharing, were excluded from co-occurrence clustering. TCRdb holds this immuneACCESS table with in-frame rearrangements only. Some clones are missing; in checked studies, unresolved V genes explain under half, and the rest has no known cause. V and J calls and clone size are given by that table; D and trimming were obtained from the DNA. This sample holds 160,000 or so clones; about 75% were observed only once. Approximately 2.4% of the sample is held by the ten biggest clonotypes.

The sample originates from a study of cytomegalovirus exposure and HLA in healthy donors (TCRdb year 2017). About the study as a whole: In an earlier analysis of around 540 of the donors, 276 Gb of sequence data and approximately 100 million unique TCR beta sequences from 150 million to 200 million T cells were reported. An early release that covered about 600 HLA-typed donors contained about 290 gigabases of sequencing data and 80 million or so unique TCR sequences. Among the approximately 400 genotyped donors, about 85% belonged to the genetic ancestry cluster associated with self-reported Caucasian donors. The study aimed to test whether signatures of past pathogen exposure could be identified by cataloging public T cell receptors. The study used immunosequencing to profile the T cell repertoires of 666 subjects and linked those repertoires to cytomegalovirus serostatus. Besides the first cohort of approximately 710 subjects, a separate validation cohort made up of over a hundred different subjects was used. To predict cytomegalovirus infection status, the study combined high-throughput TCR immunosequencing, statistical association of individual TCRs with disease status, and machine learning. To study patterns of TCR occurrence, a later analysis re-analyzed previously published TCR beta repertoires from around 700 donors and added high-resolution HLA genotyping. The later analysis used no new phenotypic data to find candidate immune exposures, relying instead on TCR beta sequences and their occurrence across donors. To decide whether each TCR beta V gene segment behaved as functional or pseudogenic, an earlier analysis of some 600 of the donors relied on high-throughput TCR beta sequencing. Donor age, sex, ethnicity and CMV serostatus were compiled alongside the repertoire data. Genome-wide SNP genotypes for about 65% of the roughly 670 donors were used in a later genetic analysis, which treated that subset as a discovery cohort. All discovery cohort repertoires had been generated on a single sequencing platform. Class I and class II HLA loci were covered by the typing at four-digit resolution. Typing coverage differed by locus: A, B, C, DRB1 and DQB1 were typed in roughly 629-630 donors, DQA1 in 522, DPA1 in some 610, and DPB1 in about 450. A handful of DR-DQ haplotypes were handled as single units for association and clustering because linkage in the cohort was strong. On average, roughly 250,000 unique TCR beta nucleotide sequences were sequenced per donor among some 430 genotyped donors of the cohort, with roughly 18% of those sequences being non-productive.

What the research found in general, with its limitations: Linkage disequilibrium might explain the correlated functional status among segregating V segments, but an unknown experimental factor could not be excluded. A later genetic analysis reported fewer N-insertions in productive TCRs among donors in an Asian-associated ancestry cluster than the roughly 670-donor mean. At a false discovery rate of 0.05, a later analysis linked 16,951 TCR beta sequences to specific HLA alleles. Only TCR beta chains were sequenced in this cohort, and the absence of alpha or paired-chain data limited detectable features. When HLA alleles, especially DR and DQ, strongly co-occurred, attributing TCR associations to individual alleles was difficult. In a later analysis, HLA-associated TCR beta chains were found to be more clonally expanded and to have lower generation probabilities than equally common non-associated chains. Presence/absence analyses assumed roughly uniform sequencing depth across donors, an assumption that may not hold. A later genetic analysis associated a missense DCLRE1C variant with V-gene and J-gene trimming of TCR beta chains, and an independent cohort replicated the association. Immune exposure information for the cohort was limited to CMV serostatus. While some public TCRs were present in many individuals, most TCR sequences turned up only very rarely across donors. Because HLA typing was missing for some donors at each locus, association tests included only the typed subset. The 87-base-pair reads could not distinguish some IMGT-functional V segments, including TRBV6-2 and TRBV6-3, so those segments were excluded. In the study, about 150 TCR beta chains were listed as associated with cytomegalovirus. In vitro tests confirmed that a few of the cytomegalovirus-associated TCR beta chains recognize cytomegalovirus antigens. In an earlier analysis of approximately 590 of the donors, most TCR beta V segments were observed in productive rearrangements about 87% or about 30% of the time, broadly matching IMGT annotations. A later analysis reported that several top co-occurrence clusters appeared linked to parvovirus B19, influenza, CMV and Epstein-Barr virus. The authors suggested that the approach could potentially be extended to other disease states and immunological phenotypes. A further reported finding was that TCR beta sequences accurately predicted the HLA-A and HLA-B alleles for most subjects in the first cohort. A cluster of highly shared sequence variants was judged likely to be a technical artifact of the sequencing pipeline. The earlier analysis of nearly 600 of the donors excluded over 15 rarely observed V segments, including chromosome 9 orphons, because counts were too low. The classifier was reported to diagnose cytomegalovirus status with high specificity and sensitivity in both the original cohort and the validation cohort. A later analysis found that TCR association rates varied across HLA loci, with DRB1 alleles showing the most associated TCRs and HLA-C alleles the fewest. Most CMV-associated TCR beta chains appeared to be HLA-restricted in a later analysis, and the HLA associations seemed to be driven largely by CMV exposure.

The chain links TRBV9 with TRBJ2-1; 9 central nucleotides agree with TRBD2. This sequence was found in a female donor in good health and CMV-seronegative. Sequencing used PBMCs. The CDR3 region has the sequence CASAASGTHEQFF. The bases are TGTGCCAGCGCGGCTAGCGGGACACATGAGCAGTTCTTC.